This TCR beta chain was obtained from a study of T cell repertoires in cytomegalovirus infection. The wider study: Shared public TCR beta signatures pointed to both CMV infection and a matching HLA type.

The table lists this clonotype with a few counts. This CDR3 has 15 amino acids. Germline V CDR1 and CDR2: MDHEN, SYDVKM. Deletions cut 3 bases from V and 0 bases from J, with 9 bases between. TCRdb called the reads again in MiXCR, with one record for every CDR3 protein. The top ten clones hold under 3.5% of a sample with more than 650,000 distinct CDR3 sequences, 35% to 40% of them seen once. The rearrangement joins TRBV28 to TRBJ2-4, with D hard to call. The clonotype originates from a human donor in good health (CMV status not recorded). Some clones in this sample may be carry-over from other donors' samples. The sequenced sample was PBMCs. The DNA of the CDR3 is TGTGCCAGCAGTTTCGCCGGTCTAGCCAAAAACATTCAGTACTTC. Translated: CASSFAGLAKNIQYF. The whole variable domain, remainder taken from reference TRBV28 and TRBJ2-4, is DVKVTQSSRYLVKRTGEKVFLECVQDMDHENMFWYRQDPGLGLRLIYFSYDVKMKEKGDIPEGYSVSREKKERFSLILESASTNQTSMYLCASSFAGLAKNIQYFGAGTRLSVL.